This T cell receptor beta chain was recorded in a study of blood T cell repertoires in COVID-19. Study background: From the United States, Italy and Spain came samples of acute and convalescent COVID-19.

Clones were sequenced by immunoSEQ multiplex PCR, and TCRdb holds only the in-frame ones, with some missing. The table has 200,000 to 300,000 clones, 86% seen once. This CDR3 is 13 amino acids long. Per the germline V gene, CDR1 is MDHEN and CDR2 is SYDVKM. The junction had 5 bases not matched to a gene; V was cut back by 6 bases and J by 6 bases. This clone was detected only a few times. The V gene is TRBV28, the J gene TRBJ2-7; TRBD1 matches 10 bases. The receptor was derived from a man older than 75 with acute or convalescent COVID-19. Sequenced material: peripheral blood. CDR3 DNA: TGTGCCAGCAGCTATGGACAGGGGGGCGAGCAGTACTTC. As protein: CASSYGQGGEQYF.